This T cell receptor beta chain was observed in a study of blood T cell repertoires in COVID-19. In the authors' workflow: Scientists estimated how many nucleated cells there were by amplifying reference gene primers. Method: immunoSEQ multiplex PCR; TCRdb's copy keeps in-frame clones and lacks some. V, J and clone size reflect that table, while D and trimming were determined from the DNA. Of around 400,000 clones in the sample, around 92% are singletons; the top ten hold over 1%. Trimming pared 5 bases from V and 5 bases from J, leaving 10 bases between. Germline CDR1 is SEHNR and CDR2 is FQNEAQ (reference sequence). This CDR3 has 13 residues.

This TCR derives from a man aged 35 to 55 with acute or convalescent COVID-19. Input material: peripheral blood. The V and J genes are TRBV7-9 and TRBJ1-5; D remains ambiguous. CDR3 sequence: CASSPLEYQPQHF. In DNA form, the CDR3 reads TGTGCCAGCAGCCCACTAGAATATCAGCCCCAGCATTTT.